The clone carrying this T cell receptor (beta chain) came up a few times. TCRdb redid the calling of the RT-PCR reads with MiXCR, one entry per CDR3 protein. Among roughly 160,000 distinct CDR3 sequences listed, 11% were seen once. Germline V gene data show CDR1 as SQVTM and CDR2 as ANQGSEA. J gave up 7 bases and V 6 bases, and 8 bases lay outside the gene matches. This CDR3 has 13 amino acids. The data were obtained in a study of response to subunit inactivated influenza vaccine. Sequences were derived from non-naive T cells sorted from PBMCs, sampled roughly 45 days after vaccination. The chain recombines TRBV29-1 with TRBJ1-4, with 7 bases identical to TRBD1. This clonotype originated in a man aged 50 to 60 who received an inactivated influenza vaccine. In DNA, the CDR3 is TGCAGCGTGGGGAAGGGGGCAGGTGAAAAACTGTTTTTT. It specifies CSVGKGAGEKLFF.